The 29 T cell receptor beta chains reported below all come from one sample, sequenced in a study of tumor-infiltrating lymphocytes in primary liver carcinoma. A constant-region primer primed TCR beta cDNA synthesis from about 490 ng of total RNA. Slightly modified ARM-PCR with three nested multiplex PCR rounds yielded TCR beta libraries. In the first two PCR rounds, TRBV1-TRBV30 forward primers were paired with a C-beta reverse primer, and each round lasted about 10 cycles. TCRdb re-analysed the multiplex PCR reads in MiXCR, keeping a single row per CDR3 protein. The repertoire holds around 100,000 distinct CDR3 sequences, with more than 65% as singletons. For each extraction, RNA and DNA were obtained together from approximately 20-30 mg of unsorted bulk tissue. Sequenced: liver tumor tissue from sampling region 2. The subset was: tumor region T2, inferior pole. The receptors were gathered from a woman aged 55-70 years with primary liver carcinoma and hepatitis B virus infection.

The genes are TRBV12-3 or TRBV12-4 and TRBJ2-6, with D perhaps given as TRBD1 or TRBD2 (5 bases each). Trimming removed 3 bases at V and 2 bases at J, with 14 bases between. The CDR3 totals 17 residues. CDR3 in DNA: TGTGCCAGCAGTTTTACGCCTGGGACCCCTGGGGCCAACGTCCTGACTTTC. Amino acid sequence: CASSFTPGTPGANVLTF.

Regarding this clonotype: The conserved closing phenylalanine or tryptophan is absent in this CDR3, likely reflecting a read error. No DNA is shown, since the ends of the CDR3 on it are uncertain; the CDR3 is the one TCRdb lists. The chain has TRBV11-2 and TRBJ2-1; the table's D call of TRBD2 was not tested on the DNA. The length of the CDR3 is 16 amino acids, counting both ends. Germline V lookup: CDR1 SGHAT, CDR2 FQNNGV. CDR3 residues: CASSLPTSGRNNGQLL.

About this clonotype: The junction and the germline gene differ at one end; a read error may be behind it. The chain joins TRBV7-8 to TRBJ1-4; a weak D match, TRBD1 (6 bases). Germline CDR1 SGHVS, CDR2 FQNEAQ. The CDR3 spans 14 residues. CDR3 nucleotides: TGTGTCAGCAGCTTAGCCAGGGGAGGTGAAAAACTGTTTTTT. The encoded protein is CVSSLARGGEKLFF.

The chain has TRBV6-5 and TRBJ1-1; D gene ambiguous. The CDR3 loop spans 13 amino acids. Germline V gene data show CDR1 as MNHEY and CDR2 as SVGAGI. The ends were cut back, 2 bases at V and 3 bases at J, with 7 bases in the middle. The CDR3 reads CASSYGVDTEAFF. In DNA, the CDR3 is TGTGCCAGCAGTTACGGAGTGGACACTGAAGCTTTCTTT.

With regard to this clonotype: A junction end diverges from the germline sequence, so it may reflect a read error. The chain uses TRBV11-3 and TRBJ2-1, with no clear D. Germline V gene data show CDR1 as SGHNT and CDR2 as YENEEA. The CDR3 runs to 14 residues. In DNA form, the CDR3 reads TGTGCCAGCAGCTTAACAAGGGCCTACAGTGAGCAGTCCTTC. Encoded protein: CASSLTRAYSEQSF.

For this clonotype: A read error is possible here, since a much larger clone lies one base away. J is TRBJ2-2 and V is TRBV7-9; D remains ambiguous. The CDR3 loop spans 14 amino acids. Germline V gene sequence: CDR1 SEHNR, CDR2 FQNEAQ (reference sequence). The CDR3 nucleotides are TGTACCAGCAGTCGTCGGGCGAACACCGGGGAGCTGTTTTTT. It is translated as CTSSRRANTGELFF.

The CDR3 protein is CASSLHRHGHLRIWGYEAFF. The CDR3 region has the DNA TGTGCCAGCAGCCTACATCGTCACGGACACCTTCGCATTTGGGGCTATGAAGCTTTCTTT. The gene calls are TRBV11-2 and TRBJ1-1, with D possibly being TRBD1 (5 bases). Trimming removed 5 bases from V and 7 bases from J, with 35 bases in between. The CDR3 has 20 amino acids. Per the germline V gene, CDR1 is SGHAT and CDR2 is FQNNGV.

The chain has TRBV11-2 and TRBJ2-6, with 9 bases matching TRBD1. Looked up from germline, CDR1 is SGHAT and CDR2 is FQNNGV. This CDR3 contains 18 residues. V shed 1 base, J shed 17 bases, and the junction held 21 bases outside the gene matches. CDR3 sequence: CASSLAPGQGPGVNVVTF. CDR3 sequence (DNA): TGTGCCAGCAGCTTAGCCCCGGGACAGGGCCCTGGGGTCAACGTTGTGACTTTC.

The sample holds many counts of this clonotype. The V gene is TRBV29-1, the J gene TRBJ2-3; 7 nucleotides match TRBD1. After removal of 6 bases from V and 0 bases from J, the junction contained 12 bases not matched to a gene. Germline V gives CDR1 SQVTM, CDR2 ANQGSEA. The CDR3 length is 16 residues. The CDR3 nucleotides read TGCAGCGTCCTTCCTCGTGACAGGGCTAGCACAGATACGCAGTATTTT. This translates into CSVLPRDRASTDTQYF.

This clonotype was counted ten times or more. The chain employs TRBV20-1 and TRBJ2-3; D is undetermined. Deletions cut 2 bases from V and 6 bases from J, with 6 bases between. The CDR3 totals 11 residues. Germline-derived CDR1 and CDR2 are DFQATT and SNEGSKA (reference sequence). The chain's CDR3 is CSARLSDTQYF. In nucleotides, the CDR3 is TGCAGTGCTAGACTTTCCGATACGCAGTATTTT.

This clonotype was counted a single time. This could be a read error, since a much larger clone is one nucleotide away. This chain links TRBV28 with TRBJ2-1, with TRBD2 identical over 8 bases. Germline trimming cut 8 bases from V and 7 bases from J; bases unmatched to any gene: 13. Germline-derived CDR1 and CDR2 are MDHEN and SYDVKM. The CDR3 is 15 amino acids. CDR3 protein: CASEKSGGLQNEQFF. CDR3 DNA: TGTGCCAGCGAAAAATCGGGAGGGCTGCAAAATGAGCAGTTCTTC.

Note on this clonotype: One end of the junction fails to match germline, which may point to a read error. The chain has TRBV6-6 and TRBJ1-5, with D perhaps matching TRBD1 (5 bases). The length of the CDR3 is 17 residues. CDR1 is MNHNY, CDR2 SVGAGI, per germline (reference sequence). The DNA of the CDR3 is TGTGCCAGCAGCAAAGGGACTCAAAATTATAGCAATCAGTCCCAGCATTTT. Residues: CASSKGTQNYSNQSQHF.

As concerns this clonotype: One base away lies a much larger clone, so this may be a sequencing read error. The rearrangement uses TRBV13 and TRBJ2-3; 13 bases map to TRBD2. V dropped 1 base and J dropped 1; count of bases not matched to a gene: 5. CDR1 and CDR2 (germline): PRHDT, FYEKMQ (reference sequence). This CDR3 contains 18 residues. CDR3 in DNA: TGTGCCAGCAGCTTAGTGGGGACTAGCGGGATTCGCACAGATACGCAGTATTTT. Its protein is CASSLVGTSGIRTDTQYF.

This clonotype has just one count. One base away lies a much larger clone, so this may be a sequencing read error. The chain couples TRBV4-2 to TRBJ2-7, with 10 bases that match TRBD1. This CDR3 region has 15 residues. Germline V gene lookup returns CDR1 LGHNA and CDR2 YNFKEQ. The CDR3 region has the DNA TGTGCCAGCAGCCAAGGTGGACAGGGGGGGAACGAGCGGTACTTC. As protein: CASSQGGQGGNERYF.

About this clonotype: This may stem from a read error, because a much larger clone lies one nucleotide away. The V and J genes are TRBV14 and TRBJ2-4; possibly TRBD1 for D (6 bases). The germline V gene encodes CDR1 SGHDN and CDR2 FVKESK. V lost 5 bases and J lost 8, with 16 bases in between. This CDR3 has 14 amino acids. CDR3 sequence (DNA): TGTGCCAGCAGCGCTAGGGGGACGTCACACATTCAGTACTTC. Amino acid sequence: CASSARGTSHIQYF.

This clonotype showed up just a few times. A much larger clone lies one base from this, so it may be a read error. The chain carries TRBV28 and TRBJ1-4, with TRBD1 as a possible D gene (6 bases). The CDR3 is 15 amino acids. V lost 5 bases to trimming and J lost 7 bases, with 17 bases between them. Germline CDR1 reads MDHEN; CDR2 reads SYDVKM. The CDR3, as DNA: TGTGCCAGCAGTGAGGCGGGGGCTCGCGGTGAAAAACTGTTTTTT. This gives the protein CASSEAGARGEKLFF.

This clonotype came up once. The chain has TRBV6-4 and TRBJ2-3, with TRBD2 identical over 13 bases. CDR1 and CDR2 (germline): MRHNA, SNTAGT. The ends lost 6 bases at V and 4 bases at J; junction bases unmatched: 4. The CDR3 consists of 15 residues. The chain's CDR3 is CASRPGLAGSDTQYF. DNA for the CDR3: TGTGCCAGCAGGCCGGGACTAGCGGGGTCAGATACGCAGTATTTT.

Turning to this clonotype: At one boundary the junction diverges from the germline segment, which might be a read error. The rearrangement uses TRBV28 and TRBJ1-2, with D unresolved. This CDR3 comprises 14 residues. The germline gives CDR1 MDHEN, CDR2 SYDVKM. The CDR3 reads CASSLAGANHGYTF. CDR3 in DNA: TGTGCCAGCAGTTTGGCCGGAGCTAACCATGGCTACACCTTC.

For this clonotype: A junction boundary mismatches the germline segment, possibly from a read error. The rearrangement joins TRBV11-2 to TRBJ2-7; 9 nucleotides align to TRBD2. The CDR3 spans 12 residues. Germline CDR1 SGHAT, CDR2 FQNNGV. In DNA form, the CDR3 reads TGTGTTAGCGGGGGTAGCTCCTACGAGCAATACTTC. Protein: CVSGGSSYEQYF. The whole variable domain, remainder taken from reference TRBV11-2 and TRBJ2-7, is EAGVAQSPRYKIIEKRQSVAFWCNPISGHATLYWYQQILGQGPKLLIQFQNNGVVDDSQLPKDRFSAERLKGVDSTLKIQPAKLEDSAVYLCVSGGSSYEQYFGPGTRLTVT.

Notes on this clonotype: The junction departs from germline at one end; a sequencing error may be responsible. J is TRBJ2-5 and V is TRBV11-3; the D is unclear. This CDR3 region has 14 residues. Germline V gene sequence: CDR1 SGHNT, CDR2 YENEEA. The DNA for the CDR3 is TGTGTCAGCAACTTACGGGCGTACCAAGAGACCCAGTACTTC. It is translated as CVSNLRAYQETQYF.

A note on this clonotype: Given a much more abundant clone one base away, this may be a read error. The genes are TRBV5-1 and TRBJ2-7; 9 bases agree with TRBD2. This CDR3 region has 12 residues. Germline lookup yields CDR1 SGHRS and CDR2 YFSETQ. The CDR3 sequence: CVSSSLAGEQYF. DNA of the CDR3: TGCGTCAGCAGCTCCCTAGCGGGAGAGCAGTACTTC.

On this clonotype itself: At one boundary the junction diverges from the germline segment, which might be a read error. The chain uses TRBV5-4 and TRBJ2-1; D might be TRBD2 (5 bases). CDR1 and CDR2 (germline): SGHNT, YYREEE (reference sequence). This CDR3 contains 15 residues. In DNA form, the CDR3 reads TGTGTCAGCAGCCCCCCGGGGTGGACGGGCGATGAGCAGTTCTTC. Encoded protein: CVSSPPGWTGDEQFF. Full variable domain (remainder filled in from reference TRBV5-4 and TRBJ2-1): ETGVTQSPTHLIKTRGQQVTLRCSSQSGHNTVSWYQQALGQGPQFIFQYYREEENGRGNFPPRFSGLQFPNYSSELNVNALELDDSALYLCVSSPPGWTGDEQFFGPGTRLTVL.

The table lists this clonotype with many counts. The genes are TRBV12-3 or TRBV12-4 and TRBJ2-6, with 10 bases matching TRBD2. Unmatched junction bases numbered 2, after V lost 6 bases and J lost 3 bases. CDR3 length: 15 amino acids. DNA for the CDR3: TGTGCCAGCAGGGGACTAGCGAGTGGGGCCAACGTCCTGACTTTC. Translated: CASRGLASGANVLTF.

This chain uses TRBV12-3 or TRBV12-4 with TRBJ1-5; unclear D gene. There are 13 residues in the CDR3. Here the CDR3 DNA reads TGTGCTACCTCGGACTTTGGGGATCAGCCCCAGCATTTT. Translated: CATSDFGDQPQHF.

This clonotype was detected ten times or more. This sequence joins TRBV6-1 and TRBJ2-1; 10 bases are shared with TRBD2. V shed 10 bases, J shed 5 bases, and the junction held 14 bases outside the gene matches. The CDR3 is made up of 16 amino acids. Germline CDR1 and CDR2: MNHNS and SASEGT. CDR3 nucleotide sequence: TGTGCCACCACACTCGGGACCGGGACTAGCGACAATGAGCAGTTCTTC. As protein: CATTLGTGTSDNEQFF.

In the case of this clonotype: A read error is likely, as this CDR3 ends without the conserved phenylalanine or tryptophan. The chain carries TRBV29-1 and TRBJ2-3; 12 bases match TRBD2. This CDR3 has 16 amino acids. The germline gives CDR1 SQVTM, CDR2 ANQGSEA. J gave up 5 bases and V 4 bases, and 10 bases lay outside the gene matches. This CDR3 is CSVAVTSGRRKDTQYS. CDR3 nucleotide sequence: TGCAGCGTTGCCGTGACTAGCGGGAGAAGGAAAGATACGCAGTATTCT.

On this clonotype: A much larger clone differs by one base, so this may be a read error. CDR3 amino acids: CATSSGDLLQETQYF. The CDR3 DNA is TGTGCCACCAGTTCAGGGGACCTGCTTCAAGAGACCCAGTACTTC. The chain carries TRBV24-1 and TRBJ2-5; the D gene is possibly TRBD1 (6 bases). CDR1 and CDR2 (germline): KGHDR, SFDVKD. V lost 6 bases to trimming and J lost 2 bases, with 15 bases between them. The CDR3 contains 15 residues.

In its sample, this clonotype is medium-sized (0.01 to 0.1%). V is TRBV11-2 and J is TRBJ2-1, with D perhaps TRBD2 (6 bases). There are 15 residues in the CDR3. CDR1 is SGHAT and CDR2 is FQNNGV in the germline V gene. V was shortened by 2 bases and J by 0 bases, with 8 bases between the two germline ends. The CDR3 region is CASSLRRDSYNEQFF. Here the CDR3 DNA reads TGTGCCAGCAGCTTACGGAGGGACTCCTACAATGAGCAGTTCTTC.

This clonotype was seen just once. Given a much more abundant clone one base away, this may be a read error. The V call is TRBV5-1, the J call TRBJ2-7, with D perhaps matching TRBD1 or TRBD2 (5 bases each). Germline V CDR1 and CDR2: SGHRS, YFSETQ. CDR3 size: 15 residues. CDR3 nucleotides: TGCGCCAGCAGCGCCTGGGACCTTGGGCCTCCCGAGAAGTACTTC. Translation: CASSAWDLGPPEKYF. The whole variable domain, remainder taken from reference TRBV5-1 and TRBJ2-7, is KAGVTQTPRYLIKTRGQQVTLSCSPISGHRSVSWYQQTPGQGLQFLFEYFSETQRNKGNFPGRFSGRQFSNSRSEMNVSTLELGDSALYLCASSAWDLGPPEKYFGPGTRLTVT.